What follows are 27 T cell receptor beta chains derived from one specimen sequenced in a study of siplizumab effects on memory and regulatory T cells. The protocol was immunoSEQ multiplex PCR, while the TCRdb copy is restricted to in-frame clones and leaves out a portion. The data hold over 55,000 clones, with around four fifths observed a single time. The sequenced sample was memory CD4+ T cells sorted from blood. Every receptor here comes from a human donor in good health.

This rearrangement joins TRBV28 to TRBJ2-3; no clear D. Germline-derived CDR1 and CDR2 are MDHEN and SYDVKM. This CDR3 spans 12 amino acids. V shed 6 bases and J shed 6 bases, with 10 bases lying between them. DNA of the CDR3: TGTGCCAGCAGCCCCGGACGGGATACGCAGTATTTT. Protein product: CASSPGRDTQYF.

The chain couples TRBV7-9 to TRBJ2-7; 7 bases are shared with TRBD1. Looked up from germline, CDR1 is SEHNR and CDR2 is FQNEAQ (reference sequence). The CDR3 totals 14 residues. V gave up 1 base and J gave up 5 bases; unmatched junction bases: 5. CDR3 protein: CASSLEGGADEQYF. The CDR3 coding sequence is TGTGCCAGCAGCTTAGAAGGGGGCGCGGACGAGCAGTACTTC.

The chain has TRBV5-1 and TRBJ1-1; no clear D gene. This CDR3 region has 13 residues. Germline lookup yields CDR1 SGHRS and CDR2 YFSETQ. V was trimmed by 1 base and J by 5 bases, leaving 9 bases between them. In DNA form, the CDR3 reads TGCGCCAGCAGCTTGATTTCAGAGACTGAAGCTTTCTTT. Amino acid sequence: CASSLISETEAFF.

This CDR3 reads CSVEDDRGNTEAFF. The CDR3 nucleotides read TGCAGCGTTGAAGATGACAGGGGTAACACTGAAGCTTTCTTT. V is TRBV29-1 and J is TRBJ1-1; 8 bases map to TRBD1. The V segment lost 0 bases and the J segment 2 bases; nucleotides outside the gene matches: 2. This CDR3 has 14 residues. The germline V gene has CDR1 SQVTM and CDR2 ANQGSEA.

The V and J genes are TRBV6-1 and TRBJ2-5, with D perhaps TRBD2 (5 bases). Germline loops: CDR1 MNHNS, CDR2 SASEGT. V was cut by 6 bases and J by 0 bases, with 11 bases left in between. This CDR3 comprises 14 residues. CDR3: CASSGGRNQETQYF. DNA for the CDR3: TGTGCCAGCAGCGGAGGACGGAACCAAGAGACCCAGTACTTC.

The chain links TRBV12-5 to TRBJ2-5; a weak D match, TRBD2 (6 bases). Trimming pared 1 base from V and 2 bases from J, leaving 11 bases between. The CDR3 covers 15 residues. Germline loops: CDR1 LGHNT, CDR2 FRNRAP. For the CDR3, the DNA is TGTGCTAGTGGTTTGGGTGGGGGACTGCAAGAGACCCAGTACTTC. Residues: CASGLGGGLQETQYF. The whole variable domain, remainder taken from reference TRBV12-5 and TRBJ2-5, is DARVTQTPRHKVTEMGQEVTMRCQPILGHNTVFWYRQTMMQGLELLAYFRNRAPLDDSGMPKDRFSAEMPDATLATLKIQPSEPRDSAVYFCASGLGGGLQETQYFGPGTRLLVL.

J is TRBJ1-2 and V is TRBV28; 7 bases align to TRBD1. Losses at the gene ends were 1 base for V and 6 bases for J; bases not matched to a gene: 5. This CDR3 has 14 amino acids. Germline V CDR1 and CDR2: MDHEN, SYDVKM. Written as DNA, the CDR3 is TGTGCCAGCAGTTTATACCAGGGGGAGCATGGCTACACCTTC. Protein sequence: CASSLYQGEHGYTF.

This sequence joins TRBV11-1 and TRBJ2-5; TRBD2 might be the D (5 bases). The V and J ends lost 4 bases and 1 base respectively, with 10 bases between them. Germline V lookup: CDR1 SGHAT, CDR2 FQDESV (reference sequence). The CDR3 loop spans 14 amino acids. The CDR3 protein is CASSYRLTQETQYF. CDR3 DNA sequence: TGTGCCAGCAGCTACCGACTAACCCAAGAGACCCAGTACTTC.

This clone was seen just once. The gene calls are TRBV7-2 and TRBJ1-5; TRBD1 aligns across 8 bases. Germline lookup yields CDR1 SGHTA and CDR2 FQGNSA. Trimming took 1 base from V and 5 from J; bases not matched to a gene: 10. The CDR3 spans 17 residues. CDR3 residues: CASSLVGRGRVDQPQHF. The DNA for the CDR3 is TGTGCCAGCAGCTTAGTCGGCAGGGGGCGCGTCGATCAGCCCCAGCATTTT.

The CDR3 nucleotides read TGTGCCAGCAGCCTCCGGACTTCTACTGGAAACACCATATATTTT. Encoded protein: CASSLRTSTGNTIYF. The chain employs TRBV5-6 and TRBJ1-3; D remains ambiguous. CDR3 length: 15 amino acids. Per germline, CDR1 SGHDT and CDR2 YYEEEE. The V gene lost 4 bases and the J gene lost 2 bases, with 13 bases spanning the gap.

The chain employs TRBV21-1 and TRBJ2-1; TRBD2 is taken as the D call from the table, unchecked against the DNA. TRBV21-1 is noted as a pseudogene. The CDR3 is made up of 16 amino acids. CDR3 loop: CASSKGLAVRNDEQFF. The CDR3 DNA follows: TGTGCCAGCAGCAAAGGGCTAGCGGTAAGAAACGATGAGCAGTTCTTC.

The chain couples TRBV9 to TRBJ1-1; 7 positions match TRBD1. This CDR3 contains 14 residues. V lost 0 bases, J lost 6 bases, and 5 bases stayed unmatched. The germline gives CDR1 SGDLS, CDR2 YYNGEE. The CDR3, as DNA: TGTGCCAGCAGCGTAGAGAGGGGGCCCGCTGAAGCTTTCTTT. Residues: CASSVERGPAEAFF.

This clone was seen more than once but under ten times. A junction boundary mismatches the germline segment, possibly from a read error. The chain carries TRBV7-7 and TRBJ2-5, with D perhaps TRBD1 or TRBD2 (5 bases each). CDR1 is SSHAT, CDR2 FNYEAQ, per germline (reference sequence). The CDR3 covers 16 residues. CDR3 residues: CASSRPPGTFQETQYF. The CDR3 DNA reads TGTGCTAGCAGCCGACCGCCGGGGACCTTCCAAGAGACCCAGTACTTC.

This chain uses TRBV7-2 with TRBJ1-4; TRBD1 matches 7 bases. The CDR3 consists of 15 residues. CDR1 and CDR2 from the germline V gene are SGHTA and FQGNSA. Germline trimming cut 5 bases from V and 7 bases from J; bases unmatched to any gene: 10. The CDR3 DNA reads TGTGCCAGCAGCGCCCAAGACAGGGCGGGTGAAAAACTGTTTTTT. It yields the protein CASSAQDRAGEKLFF.

Concerning this clone: The same CDR3 arises from other DNA sequences in this sample as well. CDR3 in DNA: TGTGCCAGCAGCTTAGAAGGAGGCACTGAAGCTTTCTTT. This codes for CASSLEGGTEAFF. This rearrangement joins TRBV7-9 to TRBJ1-1; D not resolved. Germline V gives CDR1 SEHNR, CDR2 FQNEAQ (reference sequence). Deletions cut 1 base from V and 4 bases from J, with 7 bases between. The CDR3 contains 13 residues.

The chain employs TRBV6-1 and TRBJ1-4; D gene ambiguous. Germline CDR1 MNHNS, CDR2 SASEGT. This CDR3 is 15 amino acids long. V lost 0 bases and J 4 bases, leaving 9 bases between the germline ends. Here the CDR3 reads CASSEAYGRNEKLFF. CDR3 DNA: TGTGCCAGCAGTGAAGCGTATGGCCGTAATGAAAAACTGTTTTTT.

The rearrangement links TRBV5-6 to TRBJ2-5; a weak D match, TRBD1 (6 bases). In germline, CDR1 is SGHDT, CDR2 YYEEEE. Trimming took 0 bases from V and 9 from J, leaving 18 bases between them. CDR3 length: 15 amino acids. The CDR3 DNA follows: TGTGCCAGCAGCTTGGTGCCAGGGGATTACCGGGCCCAGTACTTC. The encoded protein is CASSLVPGDYRAQYF.

The chain has TRBV5-6 and TRBJ2-3; 7 bases are shared with TRBD1. CDR3 length: 14 residues. After removal of 3 bases from V and 7 bases from J, the junction contained 8 bases not matched to a gene. In germline, CDR1 is SGHDT, CDR2 YYEEEE. The CDR3 DNA reads TGTGCCAGCAGCTCGACAGGGACGGACCATACGCAGTATTTT. Amino acids: CASSSTGTDHTQYF.

This chain connects TRBV6-5 to TRBJ1-5; 9 nucleotides align to TRBD1. CDR1 is MNHEY, CDR2 SVGAGI, per germline. This CDR3 region has 15 residues. J lost 6 bases, V lost 1 base, and 4 bases had no gene match. The CDR3 DNA follows: TGTGCCAGCAGTTACTGGACAGGGGCTGGTCAGCCCCAGCATTTT. Its translation is CASSYWTGAGQPQHF.

The rearrangement links TRBV11-2 to TRBJ1-1; the D is unclear. CDR1 is SGHAT, CDR2 FQNNGV, per germline. This CDR3 is 12 amino acids long. Trimming stripped 1 base from V and 8 bases from J, with 8 bases between. The CDR3 reads CASSLVVGEAFF. CDR3 bases: TGTGCCAGCAGCTTAGTGGTTGGGGAAGCTTTCTTT.

The chain is built from TRBV5-4 and TRBJ1-2; 9 nucleotides line up with TRBD1. Per germline, CDR1 SGHNT and CDR2 YYREEE (reference sequence). The length of the CDR3 is 15 residues. V was clipped by 2 bases and J by 1 base; unmatched bases: 3. CDR3 amino acids: CASSLQGAHNYGYTF. CDR3 bases: TGTGCCAGCAGCTTACAGGGGGCACATAACTATGGCTACACCTTC.

V and J are TRBV4-2 and TRBJ1-1; perhaps TRBD1 as D (6 bases). Trimming shortened V by 0 bases and J by 5 bases, and 16 bases separated the two germline ends. Germline V gene data show CDR1 as LGHNA and CDR2 as YNFKEQ. The CDR3 spans 16 residues. The CDR3 DNA reads as TGTGCCAGCAGCCAAGATCGCGGAGGGGGGAGTACTGAAGCTTTCTTT. Protein sequence: CASSQDRGGGSTEAFF.

The V and J genes are TRBV21-1 and TRBJ2-7. TRBV21-1 is a documented pseudogene. This CDR3 contains 14 residues. The CDR3 region has the DNA TGTGCCAGCAGCAAAGCGGGACCGGTCTACGAGCAGTACTTC. Its protein is CASSKAGPVYEQYF.

For the CDR3, the DNA is TGCAGCGCTGGACAGGGGTACTATGGCTACACCTTC. Encoded protein: CSAGQGYYGYTF. J is TRBJ1-2 and V is TRBV29-1; 9 bases agree with TRBD1. The CDR3 contains 12 residues. Germline V gives CDR1 SQVTM, CDR2 ANQGSEA. The trim removed 7 bases at V and 3 bases at J, leaving 3 bases unmatched. Filled out from reference TRBV29-1 and TRBJ1-2, the complete variable domain reads SAVISQKPSRDICQRGTSLTIQCQVDSQVTMMFWYRQQPGQSLTLIATANQGSEATYESGFVIDKFPISRPNLTFSTLTVSNMSPEDSSIYLCSAGQGYYGYTFGSGTRLTVV.

The rearrangement links TRBV5-5 to TRBJ2-3; D is ambiguous. V was clipped by 3 bases and J by 5 bases, with 13 bases between them. The CDR3 is made up of 14 amino acids. Germline V gene lookup returns CDR1 SGHKS and CDR2 YYEKEE (reference sequence). The DNA for the CDR3 is TGTGCCAGCAGCTGGAACGTGGCCGGAGATACGCAGTATTTT. Protein product: CASSWNVAGDTQYF.

This chain joins TRBV6-1 and TRBJ2-7; maybe TRBD2 (6 bases). V lost 8 bases to trimming and J lost 6 bases, with 11 bases between them. The CDR3 sequence is 11 residues long. Germline V gene sequence: CDR1 MNHNS, CDR2 SASEGT. CDR3 sequence (DNA): TGTGCCAGCGGCGCCGGGGGCGAGCAGTACTTC. This translates into CASGAGGEQYF.

This CDR3 is CAISVGDRGDTDTQYF. The CDR3, as DNA: TGTGCCATCAGTGTTGGCGACAGGGGAGACACAGATACGCAGTATTTT. V usage is TRBV10-3 and J usage is TRBJ2-3; 8 nucleotides agree with TRBD1. V lost 4 bases to trimming and J lost 2 bases; unmatched junction nucleotides: 8. CDR1 ENHRY and CDR2 SYGVKD come from the germline V gene. This CDR3 has 16 amino acids.